These T cell receptor beta chains were read from a single sample in a study of OX40 agonist ivuxolimab in advanced cancers. The protocol was immunoSEQ multiplex PCR, while the TCRdb copy is restricted to in-frame clones and leaves out a portion. Among 60,000 to 80,000 clones, 80% to 90% were seen once, and the ten largest hold 1.6%. This material consisted of CD4+ or CD8+ T cells sorted from blood, taken in a trial of the OX40 agonist ivuxolimab. These receptors were taken from an adult with an advanced solid tumor such as melanoma, head and neck, liver or kidney cancer. The conserved cysteine and the conserved F or W are not part of the CDR3 here.

TRBV18	TRBJ2-3	ASSPLGGENTDTQY
TRBV7-9	TRBJ2-1	ASSLGRF
TRBV6-1	TRBJ1-2	AVDIVVYGYT
TRBV7-8	TRBJ2-7	ASSSPSGQY
TRBV5-6	TRBJ2-5	ASSFGQGTQETQY
TRBV2	TRBJ2-7	ASSPDPTGNYEQY
TRBV7-2	TRBJ2-7	ASRSDSSYEQY
TRBV4-2	TRBJ1-4	ASSLGGTNEKLF
TRBV9	TRBJ2-1	ASSPPGTRILQF
TRBV30	TRBJ1-1	AWSGGPAF
TRBV28	TRBJ1-2	ASSFGQLYGYT
TRBV11-2	-	ASSAGQGLYEQY
TRBV5-1	TRBJ2-1	ASSPRSDWGNEQF
TRBV11-2	TRBJ2-2	ASSLTGREYTGELF
TRBV28	TRBJ2-7	ASSLLSSRFSYEQY
TRBV9	TRBJ2-2	ASRLAGNTGELF
TRBV4-2	TRBJ2-2	ASSDVGIANTGELF
TRBV18	TRBJ2-2	ASSLSTGSGGITGELF
TRBV11-2	TRBJ1-1	ASSLGARGKAF
TRBV6-6	TRBJ2-2	ASSDSGTTNTGELF
TRBV10-2	TRBJ1-1	ASSAGTENTEAF
TRBV25-1	TRBJ1-1	ASSLTKGTEAF
TRBV4-1	TRBJ2-5	ASSQSWEETQY
TRBV6-1	TRBJ1-5	ASSGTSRGGNQPQH
TRBV5-1	TRBJ2-5	ASSLGTREETQY
TRBV6-5	TRBJ2-7	ASQSGYGSYEQY
TRBV7-2	TRBJ1-4	ASSLDGFNEKLF
TRBV5-5	TRBJ2-4	ASSLRPSRDIQY
TRBV27	TRBJ2-2	ASSLLTASGELF
TRBV5-1	TRBJ2-1	ASSPGLAGTDEQF